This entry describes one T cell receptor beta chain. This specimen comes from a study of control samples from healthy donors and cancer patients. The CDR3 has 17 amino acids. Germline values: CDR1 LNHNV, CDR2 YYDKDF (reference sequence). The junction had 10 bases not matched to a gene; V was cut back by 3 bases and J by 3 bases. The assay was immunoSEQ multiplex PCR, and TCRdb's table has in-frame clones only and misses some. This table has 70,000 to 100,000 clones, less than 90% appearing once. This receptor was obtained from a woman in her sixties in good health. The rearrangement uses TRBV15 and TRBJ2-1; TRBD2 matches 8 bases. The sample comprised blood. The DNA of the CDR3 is TGTGCCACCAGCAGGGAAAATAGCGGGGTGAGCTACAATGAGCAGTTCTTC. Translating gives CATSRENSGVSYNEQFF.